This passage covers 30 T cell receptor beta chains from one sample sequenced in a study of T cell responses to AZD1222 COVID-19 vaccine (dated by TCRdb to the early 2020s). The time point label, read with the paper, signifies: baseline before first vaccination. Libraries were prepared through the immunoSEQ multiplex PCR assay. This immuneACCESS table, as held by TCRdb, lists in-frame sequences with V and J called but not all clones. Of the missing ones, under half trace to an unresolved V gene in checked studies; the others have no known cause. Here the sample has around 84,000 clones; 86% occur a single time. Roughly 8.7% of the sample comes from the top ten. The sample was peripheral blood, taken on day 0 of AZD1222 vaccination. These receptors all come from an adult in good health.

The genes are TRBV6-4 and TRBJ2-4; TRBD2 might be the D (6 bases). In germline, CDR1 is MRHNA, CDR2 SNTAGT. This CDR3 contains 17 residues. Trimming cost V 0 bases and J 1 base, with 13 bases left between them. The CDR3 region is CASSDSRGKGAKNIQYF. DNA for the CDR3: TGTGCCAGCAGTGACTCGCGGGGTAAAGGGGCCAAAAACATTCAGTACTTC.

The V and J genes are TRBV25-1 and TRBJ2-6, with 9 bases that match TRBD1. Germline lookup yields CDR1 MGHDK and CDR2 SYGVNS. This CDR3 has 18 amino acids. Trimming at V came to 4 bases and at J to 1 base, leaving 8 bases not matched to a gene. CDR3 residues: CASSAPGQGRSGANVLTF. CDR3 DNA: TGTGCCAGCAGTGCCCCGGGACAGGGAAGGTCTGGGGCCAACGTCCTGACTTTC.

This clone has a handful of counts. V gene TRBV7-8 combines with J gene TRBJ1-1, with 7 bases that match TRBD1. CDR1 is SGHVS and CDR2 is FQNEAQ in the germline V gene. The CDR3 is made up of 13 amino acids. V lost 2 bases to trimming and J lost 7 bases; unmatched junction nucleotides: 4. The CDR3 DNA is TGTGCCAGCAGCTTAAGGAGGGGGCGTGAAGCTTTCTTT. This encodes CASSLRRGREAFF. The full variable domain, with the rest looked up from reference TRBV7-8 and TRBJ1-1, is GAGVSQSPRYKVAKRGQDVALRCDPISGHVSLFWYQQALGQGPEFLTYFQNEAQLDKSGLPSDRFFAERPEGSVSTLKIQRTQQEDSAVYLCASSLRRGREAFFGQGTRLTVV.

CDR3 DNA sequence: TGCGCCAGCAGGGGCCGCAGAGCTAACTATGGCTACACCTTC. Amino acid sequence: CASRGRRANYGYTF. The gene calls are TRBV10-2 and TRBJ1-2; no clear D gene. Looked up from germline, CDR1 is WSHSY and CDR2 is SAAADI. Trimming removed 6 bases from V and 0 bases from J, with 11 bases in between. This CDR3 comprises 14 residues.

This clone was recorded once. This rearrangement joins TRBV10-3 to TRBJ2-2; 12 bases are shared with TRBD2. Per the germline V gene, CDR1 is ENHRY and CDR2 is SYGVKD. The CDR3 length is 19 residues. Trimming removed 0 bases from V and 6 bases from J; junction bases left unmatched: 11. This chain's CDR3 is CAISESRASGRARSGELFF. The CDR3 DNA follows: TGTGCCATCAGTGAGTCGAGGGCTAGCGGGAGGGCCCGATCCGGGGAGCTGTTTTTT.

The rearrangement links TRBV9 to TRBJ2-5; possible D gene TRBD2, 5 bases. The CDR3 totals 14 residues. Germline loops: CDR1 SGDLS, CDR2 YYNGEE. Trimming removed 0 bases at V and 5 bases at J, with 11 bases between. The CDR3 loop is CASSVEEARETQYF. The CDR3 DNA follows: TGTGCCAGCAGCGTAGAGGAGGCGCGGGAGACCCAGTACTTC.

CDR3 protein: CASSYQGANYGYTF. The CDR3 bases are TGTGCCAGCAGTTACCAGGGGGCTAACTATGGCTACACCTTC. V usage is TRBV6-5 and J usage is TRBJ1-2; the match to TRBD1 covers 7 bases. The CDR3 is 14 residues long. Germline V gene data show CDR1 as MNHEY and CDR2 as SVGAGI. The V segment lost 2 bases and the J segment 0 bases; nucleotides outside the gene matches: 0.

This rearrangement joins TRBV5-1 to TRBJ1-2; TRBD1 agrees at 7 bases. CDR3 length equals 14 residues. J was trimmed by 8 bases and V by 4 bases; bases with no gene match: 11. Germline V CDR1 and CDR2: SGHRS, YFSETQ. CDR3 amino acids: CASSLRDSRGGYTF. The DNA for the CDR3 is TGCGCCAGCAGCCTGAGGGACAGCCGCGGAGGCTACACCTTC.

This chain uses TRBV24-1 with TRBJ2-1; no reliable D call. In germline, CDR1 is KGHDR, CDR2 SFDVKD. V was pared by 3 bases and J by 4 bases, with 6 bases between. This CDR3 is built from 13 residues. The DNA of the CDR3 is TGTGCCACCAGTGATCCGGTTTACAATGAGCAGTTCTTC. Its translation is CATSDPVYNEQFF.

This chain links TRBV19 with TRBJ1-5; D unresolved. Germline values: CDR1 LNHDA, CDR2 SQIVND (reference sequence). This CDR3 contains 15 residues. V lost 2 bases, J lost 4 bases, and 12 bases lay in between. The CDR3 sequence: CASSISQSGNQPQHF. The CDR3 nucleotides are TGTGCCAGTAGTATATCACAGTCGGGTAATCAGCCCCAGCATTTT.

V usage is TRBV14 and J usage is TRBJ2-5; D gene uncertain. The CDR3 covers 17 residues. Germline loops: CDR1 SGHDN, CDR2 FVKESK. V was pared by 4 bases and J by 3 bases, with 21 bases between. The CDR3 reads CASSRKKKVPLEETQYF. In nucleotides, the CDR3 is TGTGCCAGCAGCCGAAAAAAAAAGGTCCCACTTGAAGAGACCCAGTACTTC.

This rearrangement joins TRBV5-1 to TRBJ1-1, with D perhaps TRBD1 (5 bases). Germline V gene lookup returns CDR1 SGHRS and CDR2 YFSETQ. The CDR3 runs to 11 residues. The V end lost 7 bases, the J end lost 7 bases, and 11 bases lay between the germline ends. The CDR3 DNA reads as TGCGCCAGCTGGGGGGTGGGTGAAGCTTTCTTT. Its protein is CASWGVGEAFF. Full variable domain (remainder filled in from reference TRBV5-1 and TRBJ1-1): KAGVTQTPRYLIKTRGQQVTLSCSPISGHRSVSWYQQTPGQGLQFLFEYFSETQRNKGNFPGRFSGRQFSNSRSEMNVSTLELGDSALYLCASWGVGEAFFGQGTRLTVV.

The genes are TRBV5-1 and TRBJ2-1, with D possibly being TRBD2 (6 bases). This CDR3 has 13 amino acids. Trimming stripped 3 bases from V and 4 bases from J, with 8 bases between. CDR1 and CDR2 from the germline V gene are SGHRS and YFSETQ. Here the CDR3 reads CASSSGTYNEQFF. CDR3 nucleotide sequence: TGCGCCAGCAGCTCCGGGACTTACAATGAGCAGTTCTTC.

V and J are TRBV30 and TRBJ2-2, with D maybe TRBD1 (6 bases). Trimming took 3 bases from V and 5 from J, leaving 16 bases between them. The CDR3 is 15 residues long. The V gene's germline CDR1 is GTSNPN and CDR2 SVGIG (reference sequence). The chain's CDR3 is CAWRNTGLSTGELFF. CDR3 DNA sequence: TGTGCCTGGAGAAATACAGGGCTGAGTACCGGGGAGCTGTTTTTT.

The V and J genes are TRBV6-5 and TRBJ2-6, with no clear D. This CDR3 comprises 13 residues. Germline lookup yields CDR1 MNHEY and CDR2 SVGAGI. V was pared by 6 bases and J by 4 bases, with 7 bases between. The CDR3 loop reads CASSQSGANVLTF. In DNA, the CDR3 is TGTGCCAGCAGCCAATCCGGGGCCAACGTCCTGACTTTC.

V and J are TRBV7-3 and TRBJ2-1; 7 nucleotides agree with TRBD2. There are 15 residues in the CDR3. Trimming cost V 5 bases and J 1 base; bases outside gene matches: 5. The V gene's germline CDR1 is SGHTA and CDR2 FQGTGA. The CDR3 loop reads CASSLGEGSYNEQFF. CDR3 DNA: TGTGCCAGCAGCCTCGGGGAGGGTTCCTACAATGAGCAGTTCTTC.

This chain uses TRBV28 with TRBJ2-7; 15 bases map to TRBD2. The trim removed 3 bases at V and 6 bases at J, leaving 12 bases unmatched. This CDR3 comprises 18 residues. Per germline, CDR1 MDHEN and CDR2 SYDVKM. The CDR3 region is CASSLWGLAGGQTGEQYF. The CDR3 region has the DNA TGTGCCAGCAGTTTGTGGGGACTAGCGGGAGGCCAGACAGGCGAGCAGTACTTC.

V usage is TRBV5-1 and J usage is TRBJ1-2; no clear D. Germline CDR1 and CDR2: SGHRS and YFSETQ. V lost 0 bases to trimming and J lost 4 bases, with 16 bases between them. CDR3 size: 16 residues. The CDR3 DNA reads as TGCGCCAGCAGCTTGGAAGGGCGGGGAGAGGGCTATGGCTACACCTTC. This gives the protein CASSLEGRGEGYGYTF.

This clone has a single count. The rearrangement uses TRBV15 and TRBJ1-1, with 8 bases matching TRBD1. There are 13 residues in the CDR3. CDR1 and CDR2 from the germline V gene are LNHNV and YYDKDF (reference sequence). V shed 6 bases and J 4 bases; nucleotides not matched to a gene: 4. CDR3 sequence: CATSFQGATEAFF. For the CDR3, the DNA is TGTGCCACCAGTTTTCAGGGGGCCACTGAAGCTTTCTTT.

This chain joins TRBV2 and TRBJ1-5; D perhaps matches TRBD1 (6 bases). V gave up 1 base and J gave up 9 bases, with 10 bases separating them. The germline gives CDR1 SNHLY, CDR2 FYNNEI. This CDR3 region has 13 residues. The CDR3 loop is CASSEGTELPQHF. In DNA, the CDR3 is TGTGCCAGCAGTGAAGGGACAGAGCTGCCCCAGCATTTT.

The chain has TRBV5-4 and TRBJ1-1; possible D gene TRBD1, 5 bases. Trimming took off 1 base at V and 4 bases at J, with 17 bases between the two ends. CDR3 length: 16 amino acids. Germline assignment: CDR1 SGHNT and CDR2 YYREEE (reference sequence). The CDR3: CASSLPRQGQGTEAFF. The DNA of the CDR3 is TGTGCCAGCAGCTTGCCTCGGCAGGGTCAGGGCACTGAAGCTTTCTTT.

The V gene is TRBV6-2 or TRBV6-3, the J gene TRBJ2-1, with 7 bases aligning to TRBD2. J lost 9 bases, V lost 0 bases, and 20 bases had no gene match. Germline values: CDR1 MNHEY, CDR2 SVGEGT. This CDR3 has 19 amino acids. The CDR3 bases are TGTGCCAGCAGTTACTCGAGAGAGTCGGCTAGCGGACGCCGGGGTGAGCAGTTCTTC. Its translation: CASSYSRESASGRRGEQFF.

The genes are TRBV14 and TRBJ2-1; 8 bases line up with TRBD2. The length of the CDR3 is 16 residues. Germline V lookup: CDR1 SGHDN, CDR2 FVKESK. V trimming: 0 bases; J trimming: 10 bases; junction bases outside the gene matches: 11. The CDR3 region has the DNA TGTGCCAGCAGCCAAGATAGGTCCGGGGGGGTCGTGGAGCAGTTCTTC. Residues: CASSQDRSGGVVEQFF.

This clone was found a few times. This chain connects TRBV6-4 to TRBJ1-2; D call uncertain. This CDR3 comprises 17 residues. Germline V gene sequence: CDR1 MRHNA, CDR2 SNTAGT. V was clipped by 2 bases and J by 0 bases, with 16 bases between them. The CDR3 is CASSDVTAFPPNYGYTF. Written as DNA, the CDR3 is TGTGCCAGCAGTGACGTCACCGCTTTTCCCCCTAACTATGGCTACACCTTC.

The rearrangement uses TRBV7-3 and TRBJ1-5, with 7 positions matching TRBD1. The CDR3 loop spans 19 amino acids. Germline trimming cut 3 bases from V and 0 bases from J; bases unmatched to any gene: 14. Germline V gene sequence: CDR1 SGHTA, CDR2 FQGTGA. In nucleotides, the CDR3 is TGTGCCAGCAGCTTTGGGACAGCGTCCGAACTTGATAGCAATCAGCCCCAGCATTTT. The encoded protein is CASSFGTASELDSNQPQHF.

V gene TRBV5-4 combines with J gene TRBJ2-7; D may be TRBD1 or TRBD2 (6 bases each). Trimming took off 7 bases at V and 3 bases at J, with 23 bases between the two ends. The V gene's germline CDR1 is SGHNT and CDR2 YYREEE (reference sequence). The CDR3 totals 16 residues. Here the CDR3 DNA reads TGTGCCAGCTCCTCTCCCCCGGGGGCGCGGAACTACGAGCAGTACTTC. This translates into CASSSPPGARNYEQYF.

The chain has TRBV11-2 and TRBJ2-1, with 7 bases fitting TRBD1. This CDR3 comprises 13 residues. V gave up 5 bases and J gave up 15 bases; unmatched junction bases: 13. Germline CDR1 and CDR2: SGHAT and FQNNGV. In nucleotides, the CDR3 is TGTGCCAGCAGCCCCGGGACAGACCCATACGGGTTCTTC. It yields the protein CASSPGTDPYGFF.

This chain links TRBV5-6 with TRBJ1-2, with 7 bases matching TRBD1. This CDR3 region has 12 residues. V lost 9 bases to trimming and J lost 8 bases; unmatched junction nucleotides: 10. Germline V gives CDR1 SGHDT, CDR2 YYEEEE. CDR3 DNA sequence: TGTGCCACCCGGACAGGCTCGTGGGGCTACACCTTC. It is translated as CATRTGSWGYTF.

The rearrangement uses TRBV19 and TRBJ1-2; TRBD1 is a possible D gene (5 bases). The V gene's germline CDR1 is LNHDA and CDR2 SQIVND (reference sequence). The CDR3 runs 17 residues. The V end was cut by 7 bases, the J end by 2 bases, with 23 bases between. CDR3 protein: CASTYRRHGGTNYGYTF. In DNA, the CDR3 is TGTGCCAGTACTTATAGAAGGCATGGAGGGACGAACTATGGCTACACCTTC.

The rearrangement links TRBV27 to TRBJ2-3; D uncertain. V lost 6 bases and J 2 bases, leaving 12 bases between the germline ends. There are 14 residues in the CDR3. CDR1 and CDR2 (germline): MNHEY, SMNVEV (reference sequence). This CDR3 is CASRLGRPTDTQYF. Written as DNA, the CDR3 is TGTGCCAGCAGGCTCGGCCGACCCACAGATACGCAGTATTTT.